This T cell receptor beta chain is from a study of blood T cells in healthy people across ages. Regarding the study as a whole: Higher naive T cell percentage went strongly together with higher TCR beta diversity. Shifts in expanded clonotypes may have been confounded by donor CMV status, which was unknown.

The second PCR ran about 6 to 11 cycles with a sample-barcoded 5' primer and J-beta primers. There were at least 2.5 million CDR3-containing paired-end reads obtained from each sample. Using its own MiXCR run on the 5' RACE reads, TCRdb lists one record per CDR3 protein. The repertoire includes 1.5 million to 2 million distinct CDR3 sequences, 28% of them detected once, and about 8% sits in the top ten. Regarding this clonotype: Its antigen is not identified.

This clonotype originated in a woman in her 30s in good health. The specimen sequenced was blood.

Here the CDR3 DNA reads TGCGCCAGCAGCTTGGAGTCCAGCCCCGCGATCAATGAGCAGTTCTTC. This codes for CASSLESSPAINEQFF. This chain uses TRBV5-1 with TRBJ2-1; D is unclear. Germline V gene sequence: CDR1 SGHRS, CDR2 YFSETQ. CDR3 length equals 16 residues. The V and J ends lost 0 bases and 6 bases respectively, with 16 bases between them.